This T cell receptor beta chain was captured by sequencing in a study of spatial heterogeneity in lung cancer. In this sample, this clonotype is medium-sized (0.01 to 0.1%). A library prepared for alpha chains yielded this beta chain as an off-target read; its size is of little meaning. Time point defined: sample taken at primary tumor resection. MiXCR was run by TCRdb on the 5' RACE reads, yielding one entry per CDR3 protein. The repertoire consists of roughly 15,000 distinct CDR3 sequences, with 3.6% occurring once and the leading ten covering around a tenth. The CDR3 loop spans 14 amino acids. Germline values: CDR1 SGHRS, CDR2 YFSETQ. Trimming pared 0 bases from V and 3 bases from J, leaving 6 bases between.

The receptor's source is a male donor with early-stage non-small cell lung cancer. This sample comprised normal lung tissue next to the tumor, obtained at surgery. The J gene is TRBJ2-2, the V gene TRBV5-1; D is possibly TRBD1 (6 bases). The CDR3: CASSLAGDTGELFF. The CDR3 DNA follows: TGCGCCAGCAGCTTGGCAGGGGACACCGGGGAGCTGTTTTTT. Full variable domain (missing parts from reference TRBV5-1 and TRBJ2-2): KAGVTQTPRYLIKTRGQQVTLSCSPISGHRSVSWYQQTPGQGLQFLFEYFSETQRNKGNFPGRFSGRQFSNSRSEMNVSTLELGDSALYLCASSLAGDTGELFFGEGSRLTVL.